This is a list of T cell receptor beta chains from one sample in a study of blood T cell repertoires in COVID-19. Assay: immunoSEQ multiplex PCR; the TCRdb copy retains only in-frame clones and omits some. The repertoire holds 200,000 to 250,000 clones, with 75% to 90% as singletons. The sample taken for sequencing was peripheral blood. The origin of the receptors is a woman aged 70-85 years with COVID-19, enrolled during active disease. The CDR3 runs from the conserved cysteine through the conserved F or W. Fields, in order: D gene, V gene, J gene, clone size, CDR3 DNA, CDR3 protein. D genes are given only for firm matches. Clone size is shown for a subset of rows, as once, few, many or a class of expanded clone.

TRBD1	TRBV10-2	TRBJ2-5	-	TGCGCCAGCAGTCCCGGGGACAGGGGCGAAGGAGAGACCCAGTACTTC	CASSPGDRGEGETQYF
-	TRBV6-5	TRBJ2-7	few	TGTGCCAGCAGCCGGTCGGACCGGGGGTCCTACGAGCAGTACTTC	CASSRSDRGSYEQYF
-	TRBV28	TRBJ1-1	few	TGTGCCAGCAGTCTCTACTCACCCAAGGAAGCTTTCTTT	CASSLYSPKEAFF
TRBD2	TRBV30	TRBJ2-1	-	TGTGCCTGGAGTGCCGGGCTAGCGGGAGGCGGGGAGCAGTTCTTC	CAWSAGLAGGGEQFF
TRBD1	TRBV7-9	TRBJ1-4	-	TGTGCCAGCAGCGTAGGACAGGGCCCTGTTAATGAAAAACTGTTTTTT	CASSVGQGPVNEKLFF
-	TRBV27	TRBJ2-2	-	TGTGCCAGCAGGGGGGCGCAGAAGAACACCGGGGAGCTGTTTTTT	CASRGAQKNTGELFF
-	TRBV6-5	TRBJ2-2	-	TGTGCCAGCAGGCGGAACACCGGGGAGCTGTTTTTT	CASRRNTGELFF
TRBD2	TRBV28	TRBJ2-1	many	TGTGCCAGCAGCCAAGGGACTAACTACAATGAGCAGTTCTTC	CASSQGTNYNEQFF
TRBD2	TRBV4-2	TRBJ2-1	-	TGTGCCAGCAGCCAAGACCTACTAGCGGGAGTACACAATGAGCAGTTCTTC	CASSQDLLAGVHNEQFF
-	TRBV9	TRBJ2-1	-	TGTGCCAGCAGCGTAGTTGGGACTCTCAACAATGAGCAGTTCTTC	CASSVVGTLNNEQFF
TRBD1	TRBV5-5	TRBJ2-5	-	TGTGCCAGCAGCTTGACCGACAGGGGAGAGACCCAGTACTTC	CASSLTDRGETQYF
TRBD1	TRBV6-5	TRBJ2-2	-	TGTGCCAGCACCGTGGGGGACAGGGACACCGGGGAGCTGTTTTTT	CASTVGDRDTGELFF
TRBD1	TRBV5-1	TRBJ2-7	-	TGCGCCAGCAGCTTGCAGGGACAGGGGCTCGAGCAGTACTTC	CASSLQGQGLEQYF
-	TRBV4-2	TRBJ2-7	once	TGTGCCAGCAGCCAAGTCCAGGCTACCTACGAGCAGTACTTC	CASSQVQATYEQYF
TRBD1	TRBV7-2	TRBJ2-7	-	TGTGCCAGCAGCTTAGCTGGACAGGGGACCTACGAGCAGTACTTC	CASSLAGQGTYEQYF
TRBD1	TRBV7-6	TRBJ1-5	-	TGTGCCAGCAGCTTAGGATCTGACAGGGTTAATCAGCCCCAGCATTTT	CASSLGSDRVNQPQHF
TRBD2	TRBV9	TRBJ2-1	-	TGTGCCAGCAGCGTCGCTCCGGGACTAGCTACGTTCTTC	CASSVAPGLATFF
TRBD2	TRBV10-1	TRBJ2-7	-	TGCGCCAGCAGTGCTCTAGCGGGCGTAAGCTACGAGCAGTACTTC	CASSALAGVSYEQYF
TRBD1	TRBV7-6	TRBJ1-2	-	TGTGCCAGCAGCTCACAACAGGGGGACTATGGCTACACCTTC	CASSSQQGDYGYTF
-	TRBV3-1/TRBV3-2	TRBJ2-1	few	TGTGCCAGCAGCCAAGGTCGAGGAGTAACCTACAATGAGCAGTTCTTC	CASSQGRGVTYNEQFF
-	TRBV20-1	TRBJ1-2	-	TGCAGTGCGCCAGGGTTCTCTGGCTACACCTTC	CSAPGFSGYTF
-	TRBV2	TRBJ1-1	-	TGTGCCAGCAGTGTCACCCAGGTGAACACTGAAGCTTTCTTT	CASSVTQVNTEAFF
-	TRBV7-2	TRBJ2-7	-	TGTGCCAGCAGCTTAAATATAAGCCCTCCCTACGAGCAGTACTTC	CASSLNISPPYEQYF
TRBD2	TRBV3-1/TRBV3-2	TRBJ2-1	-	TGTGCCAGCAGCCCGATAGCGGGAGTAGGTTGGAATGAGCAGTTCTTC	CASSPIAGVGWNEQFF
-	TRBV28	TRBJ1-2	once	TGTGCCAGCAGCTCTACAGGGTATTATGGCTACACCTTC	CASSSTGYYGYTF
-	TRBV5-1	TRBJ1-6	-	TGCGCCAGCGGCCGGGACACACTTAATTCACCCCTCCACTTT	CASGRDTLNSPLHF
-	TRBV5-1	TRBJ2-7	-	TGCGCCAGCAGCTCGAGGGGAGGGCAGTACTTC	CASSSRGGQYF
-	TRBV7-3	TRBJ2-1	-	TGTGCCAGCAGCTTATCCGGTACCTACAATGAGCAGTTCTTC	CASSLSGTYNEQFF
TRBD2	TRBV27	TRBJ2-7	-	TGTGCCAGCAGTTTACTGGGACTAGCGGGGCACGAGCAGTACTTC	CASSLLGLAGHEQYF
-	TRBV28	TRBJ1-3	-	TGTGCCAGCCATCGAAGTAGCTCTGGAAACACCATATATTTT	CASHRSSSGNTIYF
TRBD1	TRBV29-1	TRBJ2-1	few	TGCAGCGTCAGGAGAGGGACAGCTTCCTACAATGAGCAGTTCTTC	CSVRRGTASYNEQFF
-	TRBV6-1	TRBJ1-1	few	TGTGCCAGCAGTGAACGGGGGACCTATGTCTACACTGAAGCTTTCTTT	CASSERGTYVYTEAFF
-	TRBV27	TRBJ1-5	-	TGTGCCAGCAGACCCCTCGGGGGGGGTCAGCCCCAGCATTTT	CASRPLGGGQPQHF
TRBD2	TRBV6-5	TRBJ2-1	many	TGTGCCAGCAGTTCCGCCGGGACTAGCGTAGAGTTCTTC	CASSSAGTSVEFF
TRBD2	TRBV6-1	TRBJ2-7	-	TGTGCCAGCAGTGAAAAGACGGGAGGCCCCTACGAGCAGTACTTC	CASSEKTGGPYEQYF
-	TRBV5-5	TRBJ1-2	-	TGTGCCAGCAGCTTGAGTCTAGGGGGCTATGGCTACACCTTC	CASSLSLGGYGYTF
-	TRBV29-1	TRBJ1-2	-	TGCAGCACTGGTCGGGATTCATCCTATGGCTACACCTTC	CSTGRDSSYGYTF
-	TRBV9	TRBJ2-6	-	TGTGCCAGCAGCGTCCGGACAGCTGGGGCCAACGTCCTGACTTTC	CASSVRTAGANVLTF
TRBD2	TRBV4-3	TRBJ2-4	-	TGCGCCAGCAGCCAAGCTGTGGGAGGACTAGCGGGGTTTAAAAACATTCAGTACTTC	CASSQAVGGLAGFKNIQYF
-	TRBV28	TRBJ1-4	once	TGTGCCAGCATCGGACAGACTAAGGGAAAACTGTTTTTT	CASIGQTKGKLFF
TRBD1	TRBV19	TRBJ2-1	once	TGTGCCAGCACCGGGACAGGGGGCTACAATGAGCAGTTCTTC	CASTGTGGYNEQFF
-	TRBV7-2	TRBJ2-2	-	TGTGCCAGCAGGCCTTGGACAGCCGGGGAGCTGTTTTTT	CASRPWTAGELFF
-	TRBV28	TRBJ2-1	-	TGTGCCAGCAGTTTACTAGCAGAGAGGTCCTACAATGAGCAGTTCTTC	CASSLLAERSYNEQFF
TRBD1	TRBV11-2	TRBJ2-4	-	TGTGCCAGCAGCTTAGCTGGACAGGGGGGATTTGGCATTCAGTACTTC	CASSLAGQGGFGIQYF
-	TRBV24-1	TRBJ2-5	-	TGTGCCACCAGTGGTGGGAGTCGGGAGACCCAGTACTTC	CATSGGSRETQYF
-	TRBV5-4	TRBJ2-6	-	TGTGCCAGCAGCTTCCGGGACTCAGGGGCCAACGTCCTGACTTTC	CASSFRDSGANVLTF
-	TRBV6-5	TRBJ2-3	-	TGTGCCAGCAGTTACTCCACTTTTAGCACAGATACGCAGTATTTT	CASSYSTFSTDTQYF
TRBD2	TRBV9	TRBJ2-1	-	TGTGCCAGCACCGTGGGAATTAGCGGGAGTGCTGGCAATGAGCAGTTCTTC	CASTVGISGSAGNEQFF
TRBD1	TRBV7-9	TRBJ1-4	-	TGTGCCAGCACCGACAGGGGGGGTAATGAAAAACTGTTTTTT	CASTDRGGNEKLFF
-	TRBV7-2	TRBJ1-2	-	TGTGCCAGCAGCTTATCACCCGCAGGGGCCCAGGGCTATGGCTACACCTTC	CASSLSPAGAQGYGYTF